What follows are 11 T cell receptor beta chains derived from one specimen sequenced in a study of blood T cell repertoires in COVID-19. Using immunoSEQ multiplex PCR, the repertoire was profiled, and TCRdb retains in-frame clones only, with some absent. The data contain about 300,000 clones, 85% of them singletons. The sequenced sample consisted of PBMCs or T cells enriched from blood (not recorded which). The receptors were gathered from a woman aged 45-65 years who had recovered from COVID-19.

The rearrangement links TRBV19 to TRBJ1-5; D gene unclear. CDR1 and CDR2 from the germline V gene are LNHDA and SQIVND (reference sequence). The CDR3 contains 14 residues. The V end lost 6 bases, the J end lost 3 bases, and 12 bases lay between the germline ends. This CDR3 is CASSFVGDNQPQHF. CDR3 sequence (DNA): TGTGCCAGTAGCTTTGTCGGGGACAATCAGCCCCAGCATTTT. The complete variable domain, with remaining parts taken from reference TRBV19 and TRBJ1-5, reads DGGITQSPKYLFRKEGQNVTLSCEQNLNHDAMYWYRQDPGQGLRLIYYSQIVNDFQKGDIAEGYSVSREKKESFPLTVTSAQKNPTAFYLCASSFVGDNQPQHFGDGTRLSIL.

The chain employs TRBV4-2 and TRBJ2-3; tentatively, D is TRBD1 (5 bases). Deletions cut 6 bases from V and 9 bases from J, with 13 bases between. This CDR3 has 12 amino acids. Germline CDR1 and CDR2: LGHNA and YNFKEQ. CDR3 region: CASSGAARTQYF. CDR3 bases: TGTGCCAGCAGTGGGGCGGCTAGAACGCAGTATTTT.

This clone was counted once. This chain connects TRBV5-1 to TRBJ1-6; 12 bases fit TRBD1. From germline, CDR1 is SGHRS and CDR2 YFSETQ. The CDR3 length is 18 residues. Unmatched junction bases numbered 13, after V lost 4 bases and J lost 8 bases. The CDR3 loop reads CASSDPPGQGARDSPLHF. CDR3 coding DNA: TGCGCCAGCAGCGATCCCCCGGGACAGGGGGCGCGTGATTCACCCCTCCACTTT.

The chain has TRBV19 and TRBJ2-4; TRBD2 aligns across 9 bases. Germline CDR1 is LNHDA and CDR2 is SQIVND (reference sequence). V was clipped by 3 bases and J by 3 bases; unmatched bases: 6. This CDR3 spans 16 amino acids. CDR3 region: CASSISGGLGKNIQYF. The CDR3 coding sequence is TGTGCCAGTAGTATTAGCGGGGGCTTGGGCAAAAACATTCAGTACTTC.

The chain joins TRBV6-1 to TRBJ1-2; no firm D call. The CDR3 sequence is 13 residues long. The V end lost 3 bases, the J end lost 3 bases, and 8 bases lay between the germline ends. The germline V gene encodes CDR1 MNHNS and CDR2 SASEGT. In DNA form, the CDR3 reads TGTGCCAGCAGTGACGGGATACACTATGGCTACACCTTC. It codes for CASSDGIHYGYTF.

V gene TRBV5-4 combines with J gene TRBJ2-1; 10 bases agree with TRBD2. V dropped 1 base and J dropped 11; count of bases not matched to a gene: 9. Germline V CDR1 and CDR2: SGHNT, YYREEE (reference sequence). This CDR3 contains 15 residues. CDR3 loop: CASSLKLAGDHKQFF. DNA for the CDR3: TGTGCCAGCAGCTTGAAGCTAGCGGGGGACCACAAGCAGTTCTTC.

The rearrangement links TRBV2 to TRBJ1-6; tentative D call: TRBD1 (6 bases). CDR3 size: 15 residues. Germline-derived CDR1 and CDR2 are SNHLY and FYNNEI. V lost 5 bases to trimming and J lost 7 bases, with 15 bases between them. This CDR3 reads CASSPPTGQNSPLHF. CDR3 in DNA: TGTGCCAGCAGTCCGCCGACAGGCCAAAATTCACCCCTCCACTTT.

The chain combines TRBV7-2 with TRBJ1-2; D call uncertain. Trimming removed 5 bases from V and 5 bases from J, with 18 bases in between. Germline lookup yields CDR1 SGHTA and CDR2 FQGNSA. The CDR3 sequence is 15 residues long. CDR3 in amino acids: CASSKPPAASYGYTF. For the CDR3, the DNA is TGTGCCAGCAGCAAACCCCCAGCGGCCTCTTATGGCTACACCTTC.

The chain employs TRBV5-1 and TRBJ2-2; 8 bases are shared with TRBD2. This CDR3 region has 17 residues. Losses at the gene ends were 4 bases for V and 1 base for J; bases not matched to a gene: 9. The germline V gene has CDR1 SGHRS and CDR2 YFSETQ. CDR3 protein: CASSPQTGLGNTGELFF. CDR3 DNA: TGCGCCAGCAGCCCGCAAACGGGACTAGGGAACACCGGGGAGCTGTTTTTT.

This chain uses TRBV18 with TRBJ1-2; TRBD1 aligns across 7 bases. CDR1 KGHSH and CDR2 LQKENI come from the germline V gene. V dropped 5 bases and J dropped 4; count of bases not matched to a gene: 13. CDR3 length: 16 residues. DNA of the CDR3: TGTGCCAGCTCATTACGACAGGGCCTTAATTCCTATGGCTACACCTTC. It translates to CASSLRQGLNSYGYTF.

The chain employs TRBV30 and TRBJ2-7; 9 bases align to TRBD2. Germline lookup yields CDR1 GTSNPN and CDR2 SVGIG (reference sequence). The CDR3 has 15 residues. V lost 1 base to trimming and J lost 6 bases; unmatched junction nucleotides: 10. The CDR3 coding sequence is TGTGCCTGGAGTGCCTGGGGGACTAGCAAGTCCGAGCAGTACTTC. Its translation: CAWSAWGTSKSEQYF.